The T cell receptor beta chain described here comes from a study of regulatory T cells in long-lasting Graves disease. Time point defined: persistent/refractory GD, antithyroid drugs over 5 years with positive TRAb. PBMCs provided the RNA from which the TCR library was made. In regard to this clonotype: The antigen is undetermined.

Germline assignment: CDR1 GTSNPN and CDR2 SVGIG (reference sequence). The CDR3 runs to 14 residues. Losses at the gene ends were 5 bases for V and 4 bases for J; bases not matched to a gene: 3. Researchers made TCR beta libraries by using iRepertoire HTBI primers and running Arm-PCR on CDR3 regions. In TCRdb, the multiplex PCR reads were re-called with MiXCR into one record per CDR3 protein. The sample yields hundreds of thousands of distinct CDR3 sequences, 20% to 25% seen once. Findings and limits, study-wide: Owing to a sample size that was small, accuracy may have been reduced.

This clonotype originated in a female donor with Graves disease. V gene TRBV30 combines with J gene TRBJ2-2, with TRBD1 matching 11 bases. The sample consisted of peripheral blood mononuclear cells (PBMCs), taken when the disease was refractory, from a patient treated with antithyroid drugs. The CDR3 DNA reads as TGTGCCTGGGGACAGGGGGCGAGCACCGGGGAGCTGTTTTTT. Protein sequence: CAWGQGASTGELFF.